What follows is one T cell receptor (beta chain) and its context. The antigen is undetermined. This sample is part of a study of beta chain features in type 1 diabetes. Study-wide results and limits: Type 1 diabetes patients had TCRB CDR3s that were shorter (moderately but significantly so) in all four CD4+ subsets.

The sequenced template was cDNA made from the entire isolated RNA. Assay used: immunoSEQ multiplex PCR; TCRdb lists only in-frame clones, some missing. The sample has hundreds of thousands of clones, 11% to 15% seen once; the top ten hold 0.03% to 0.045%. Germline V gene lookup returns CDR1 SGHRS and CDR2 YFSETQ. This CDR3 has 15 amino acids. J gave up 5 bases and V 1 base, and 7 bases lay outside the gene matches. The sample taken for sequencing was naive CD4+ T cells from blood. This TCR was recovered from a man between 18 and 35 years old with type 1 diabetes. The V and J genes are TRBV5-1 and TRBJ2-5; 8 bases are a match to TRBD1. CDR3 nucleotides: TGCGCCAGCAGCTTGTTCCAGGGGGCGAGTGAGACCCAGTACTTC. Its translation is CASSLFQGASETQYF.